This TCR beta chain was observed in a study of regulatory T cells in long-lasting Graves disease. Study overall: The antithyroid drugs taken by newly diagnosed Graves' patients had been used for under 3 months. General study points: With a small sample size, accuracy may have been reduced.

Regarding this clonotype: The antigen is undetermined.

Noted time point: newly diagnosed GD, antithyroid drugs for less than 3 months. The TCR library was made from RNA extracted from PBMCs. Trimming took 4 bases from V and 4 from J; bases not matched to a gene: 7. The germline gives CDR1 SEHNR, CDR2 FQNEAQ (reference sequence). CDR3 length: 15 amino acids. Arm-PCR of CDR3 regions with iRepertoire HTBI primers generated TCR beta libraries. From the multiplex PCR reads, TCRdb called clonotypes with MiXCR, one entry per CDR3 protein. Seen here are about 220,000 distinct CDR3 sequences, approximately 18% observed once, and the top ten hold 12%. The sample was also linked to a second study, of T cells in Graves' hyperthyroidism and ophthalmopathy.

This receptor was obtained from a woman under 40 with Graves disease. This specimen consisted of peripheral blood mononuclear cells (PBMCs), obtained at new diagnosis, from a patient treated with antithyroid drugs. The chain carries TRBV7-9 and TRBJ1-3; 7 nucleotides agree with TRBD1. The chain's CDR3 is CASSSPPGQGNTIYF. The CDR3 nucleotides read TGTGCCAGCAGCTCGCCACCGGGACAGGGAAACACCATATATTTT. Supplemented by reference TRBV7-9 and TRBJ1-3, the full variable domain reads DTGVSQNPRHKITKRGQNVTFRCDPISEHNRLYWYRQTLGQGPEFLTYFQNEAQLEKSRLLSDRFSAERPKGSFSTLEIQRTEQGDSAMYLCASSSPPGQGNTIYFGEGSWLTVV.